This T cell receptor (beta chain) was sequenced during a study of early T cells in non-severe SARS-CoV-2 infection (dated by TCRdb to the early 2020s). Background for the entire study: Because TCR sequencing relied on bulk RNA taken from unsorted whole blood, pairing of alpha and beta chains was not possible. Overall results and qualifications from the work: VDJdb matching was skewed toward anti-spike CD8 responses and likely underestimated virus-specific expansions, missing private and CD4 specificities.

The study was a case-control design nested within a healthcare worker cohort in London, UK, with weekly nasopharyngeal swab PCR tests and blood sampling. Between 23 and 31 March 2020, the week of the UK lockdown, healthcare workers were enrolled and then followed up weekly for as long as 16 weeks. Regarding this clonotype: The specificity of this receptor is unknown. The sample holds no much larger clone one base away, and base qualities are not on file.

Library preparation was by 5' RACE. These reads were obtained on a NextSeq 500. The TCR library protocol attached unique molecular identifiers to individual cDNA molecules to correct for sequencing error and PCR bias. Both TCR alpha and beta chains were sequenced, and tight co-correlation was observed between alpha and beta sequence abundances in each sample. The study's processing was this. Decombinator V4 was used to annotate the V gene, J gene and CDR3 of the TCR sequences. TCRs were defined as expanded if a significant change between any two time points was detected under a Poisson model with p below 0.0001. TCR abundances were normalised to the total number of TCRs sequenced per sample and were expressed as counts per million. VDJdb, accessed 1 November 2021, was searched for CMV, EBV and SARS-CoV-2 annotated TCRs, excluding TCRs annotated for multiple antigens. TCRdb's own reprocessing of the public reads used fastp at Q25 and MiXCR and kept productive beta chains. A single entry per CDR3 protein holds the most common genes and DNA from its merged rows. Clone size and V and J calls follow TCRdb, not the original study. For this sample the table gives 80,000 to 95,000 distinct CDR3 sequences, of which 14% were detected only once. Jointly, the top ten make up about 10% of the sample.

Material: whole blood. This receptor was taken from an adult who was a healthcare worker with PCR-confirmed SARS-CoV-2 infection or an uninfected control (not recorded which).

The CDR3: CSAPDRSYEQFF. The DNA sequence reads TGCAGTGCCCCAGACAGATCCTATGAGCAGTTCTTC. The chain is assembled from TRBV20-1 and TRBJ2-1; TRBD1 might be the D gene, on 5 matching bases. CDR1 and CDR2 were assigned from the germline V gene (reference sequence) as DFQATT and SNEGSKA. From its cysteine to its phenylalanine, the CDR3 spans 12 amino acids. Of the read, only the CDR3 DNA is kept; its 36 bases are in frame from base 1. The junction shows trimming of 6 bases on V and 8 bases on J, plus 14 bases between the germline ends.